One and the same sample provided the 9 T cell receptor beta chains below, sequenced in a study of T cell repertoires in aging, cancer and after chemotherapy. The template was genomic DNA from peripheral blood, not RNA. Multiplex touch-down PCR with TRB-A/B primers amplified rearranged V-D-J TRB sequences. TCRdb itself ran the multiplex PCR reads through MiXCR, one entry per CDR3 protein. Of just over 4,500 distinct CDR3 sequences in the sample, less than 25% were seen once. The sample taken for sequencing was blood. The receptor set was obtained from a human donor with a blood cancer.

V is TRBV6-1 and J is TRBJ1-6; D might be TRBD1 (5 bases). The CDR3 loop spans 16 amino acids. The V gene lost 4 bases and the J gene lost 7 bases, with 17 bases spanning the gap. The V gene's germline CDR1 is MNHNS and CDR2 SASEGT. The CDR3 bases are TGTGCCAGCAGTGGACCGGGACCCCCCGGGAATTCACCCCTCCACTTT. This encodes CASSGPGPPGNSPLHF.

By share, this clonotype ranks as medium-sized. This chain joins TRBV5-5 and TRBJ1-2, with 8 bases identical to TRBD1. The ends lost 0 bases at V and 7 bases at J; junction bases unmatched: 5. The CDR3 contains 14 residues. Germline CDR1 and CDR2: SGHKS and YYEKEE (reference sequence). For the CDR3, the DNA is TGTGCCAGCAGCTTGGAAGGACAGGGCTTTGGCTACACCTTC. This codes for CASSLEGQGFGYTF. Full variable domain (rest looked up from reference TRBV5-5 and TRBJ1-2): DAGVTQSPTHLIKTRGQQVTLRCSPISGHKSVSWYQQVLGQGPQFIFQYYEKEERGRGNFPDRFSARQFPNYSSELNVNALLLGDSALYLCASSLEGQGFGYTFGSGTRLTVV.

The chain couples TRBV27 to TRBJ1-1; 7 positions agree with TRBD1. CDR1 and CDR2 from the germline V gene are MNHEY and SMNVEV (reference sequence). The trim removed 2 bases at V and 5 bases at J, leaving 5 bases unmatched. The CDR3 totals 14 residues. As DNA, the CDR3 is TGTGCCAGCAGTTTACGGGCCAGGGGGACTGAAGCTTTCTTT. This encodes CASSLRARGTEAFF.

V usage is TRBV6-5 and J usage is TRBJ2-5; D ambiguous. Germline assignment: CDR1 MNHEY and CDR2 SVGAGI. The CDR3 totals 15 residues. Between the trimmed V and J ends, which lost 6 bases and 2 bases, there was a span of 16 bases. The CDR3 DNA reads TGTGCCAGCAGCCAAGATCGCCAGGAGCAAGAGACCCAGTACTTC. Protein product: CASSQDRQEQETQYF.

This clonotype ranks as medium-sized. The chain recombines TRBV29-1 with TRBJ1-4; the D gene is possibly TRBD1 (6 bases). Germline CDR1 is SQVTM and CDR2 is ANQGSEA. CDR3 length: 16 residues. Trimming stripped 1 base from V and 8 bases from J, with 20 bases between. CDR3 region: CSVEVGGLRGGEKLFF. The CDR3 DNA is TGCAGCGTTGAAGTGGGGGGGCTCCGGGGTGGGGAAAAACTGTTTTTT.

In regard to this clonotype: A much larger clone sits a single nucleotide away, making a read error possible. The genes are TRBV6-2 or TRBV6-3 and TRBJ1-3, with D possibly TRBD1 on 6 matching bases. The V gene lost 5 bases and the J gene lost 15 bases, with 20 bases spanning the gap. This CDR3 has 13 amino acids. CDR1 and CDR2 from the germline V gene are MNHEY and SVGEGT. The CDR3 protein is CASSESGGTPRYF. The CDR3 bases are TGTGCCAGCAGTGAGTCGGGGGGCACCCCACGATATTTT.

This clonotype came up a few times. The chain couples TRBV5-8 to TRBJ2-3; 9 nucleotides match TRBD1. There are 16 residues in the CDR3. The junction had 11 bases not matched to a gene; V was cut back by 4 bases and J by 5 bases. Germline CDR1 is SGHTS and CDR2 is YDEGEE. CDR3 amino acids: CASSLGQGRRVDTQYF. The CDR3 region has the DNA TGTGCCAGCAGCCTAGGACAGGGGAGGAGGGTAGATACGCAGTATTTT.

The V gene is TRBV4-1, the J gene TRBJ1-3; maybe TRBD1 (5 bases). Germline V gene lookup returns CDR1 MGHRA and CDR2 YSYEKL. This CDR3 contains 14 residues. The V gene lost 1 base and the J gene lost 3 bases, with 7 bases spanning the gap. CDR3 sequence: CASSQVRGGNTIYF. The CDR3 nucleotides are TGCGCCAGCAGCCAAGTTAGGGGTGGAAACACCATATATTTT.

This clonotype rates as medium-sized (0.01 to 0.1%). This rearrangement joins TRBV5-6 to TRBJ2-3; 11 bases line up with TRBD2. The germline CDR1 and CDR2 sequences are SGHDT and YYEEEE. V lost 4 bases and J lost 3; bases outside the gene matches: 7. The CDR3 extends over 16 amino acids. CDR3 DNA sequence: TGTGCCAGCAGCCCGTTAGCGGGGGGGCTAACAGATACGCAGTATTTT. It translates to CASSPLAGGLTDTQYF. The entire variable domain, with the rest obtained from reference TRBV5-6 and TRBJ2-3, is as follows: DAGVTQSPTHLIKTRGQQVTLRCSPKSGHDTVSWYQQALGQGPQFIFQYYEEEERQRGNFPDRFSGHQFPNYSSELNVNALLLGDSALYLCASSPLAGGLTDTQYFGPGTRLTVL.